This entry lists 23 T cell receptor beta chains sequenced from one sample in a study of CXCR3-negative and CXCR3-positive naive CD8 T cells. Preparation of TRB cDNA libraries relied on 5' RACE carrying UMI labels. TCRdb re-called the 5' RACE reads and gives one entry per CDR3 protein, without DNA. In all, the sample yields approximately 58,000 distinct CDR3 sequences. The sequencing sample was made of naive CXCR3- CD8+ T cells from blood. The subset is: CD45RO-CCR7+CD27+CD95- naive CD8+ T cells lacking CXCR3 (TNR3-). The receptors originated from a human donor in good health. Some clones in this sample may be carry-over from other donors' samples.

This chain joins TRBV5-1 and TRBJ2-7; no DNA is available, so the TRBD1 call from TCRdb remains unchecked. The CDR3 runs 14 residues. CDR1 and CDR2 from the germline V gene are SGHRS and YFSETQ. CDR3: CASSPMDRANEQYF.

The CDR3 reads CASSPRGGYTDTQYF. J is TRBJ2-3 and V is TRBV3-1; TCRdb designates TRBD2, a call that cannot be tested without DNA. The CDR3 consists of 15 residues. Germline assignment: CDR1 LGHDT and CDR2 YNNKEL (reference sequence).

V usage is TRBV9 and J usage is TRBJ2-7. The CDR3 runs to 14 residues. Germline V gene data show CDR1 as SGDLS and CDR2 as YYNGEE. CDR3 protein: CASSVGGYAYEQYF.

V is TRBV29-1 and J is TRBJ2-1; TCRdb proposes TRBD2, but this gene call is untestable without DNA. Germline V gives CDR1 SQVTM, CDR2 ANQGSEA. The CDR3 is made up of 12 amino acids. CDR3 in amino acids: CSAGPSYNEQFF.

This chain links TRBV28 with TRBJ1-6. The CDR3 is made up of 17 amino acids. The germline CDR1 and CDR2 sequences are MDHEN and SYDVKM. CDR3 loop: CASRTLGAVQANSPLHF. Together with reference TRBV28 and TRBJ1-6, the CDR3 gives the full variable domain: DVKVTQSSRYLVKRTGEKVFLECVQDMDHENMFWYRQDPGLGLRLIYFSYDVKMKEKGDIPEGYSVSREKKERFSLILESASTNQTSMYLCASRTLGAVQANSPLHFGNGTRLTVT.

The chain recombines TRBV4-1 with TRBJ2-5; TCRdb selects TRBD2, and the lack of DNA leaves this call unchecked. The germline V gene encodes CDR1 MGHRA and CDR2 YSYEKL. The CDR3 is 15 residues long. The CDR3 region is CASSQDYGGAWFQYF.

V and J are TRBV7-6 and TRBJ2-7; no DNA is available, so the TRBD1 call from TCRdb remains unchecked. This CDR3 is built from 16 residues. The germline V gene encodes CDR1 SGHVS and CDR2 FNYEAQ. CDR3 in amino acids: CASSPPRAENLAEQYF.

V gene TRBV7-2 combines with J gene TRBJ2-7; TCRdb designates TRBD2, a call that cannot be tested without DNA. There are 12 residues in the CDR3. In germline, CDR1 is SGHTA, CDR2 FQGNSA. CDR3 sequence: CASSLTTDEQYF.

This chain joins TRBV12-3 or TRBV12-4 and TRBJ2-5. CDR3 length equals 15 residues. The CDR3 is CASSLVAEFRETQYF.

The chain has TRBV21-1 and TRBJ2-1. TRBV21-1 is shown as a pseudogene. This CDR3 has 14 residues. CDR3 loop: CARRRNCSYNEQFF.

The V gene is TRBV29-1, the J gene TRBJ2-3; there is no DNA to check the TCRdb D call of TRBD1. This CDR3 has 14 residues. Germline-derived CDR1 and CDR2 are SQVTM and ANQGSEA. The CDR3 sequence is CSVDGTGSTDTQYF.

By frequency, this clonotype registers medium-sized (0.01 to 0.1%). The V gene is TRBV4-1, the J gene TRBJ2-1; lacking DNA, the TRBD1 call made by TCRdb goes unchecked. Germline values: CDR1 MGHRA, CDR2 YSYEKL. This CDR3 spans 14 amino acids. This CDR3 is CASSPQGSYNEQFF.

The chain recombines TRBV27 with TRBJ2-3; TCRdb returns TRBD2, unconfirmable since there is no DNA. The CDR3 runs to 16 residues. Germline V gene sequence: CDR1 MNHEY, CDR2 SMNVEV (reference sequence). CDR3 amino acids: CATGVLRGGPTDTQYF.

The rearrangement uses TRBV10-3 and TRBJ1-3. The CDR3 sequence is 15 residues long. The germline V gene has CDR1 ENHRY and CDR2 SYGVKD. The CDR3 here is CAISAVALSGNTIYF.

The CDR3 sequence: CASSLTAGSTDTQYF. The rearrangement uses TRBV12-3 or TRBV12-4 and TRBJ2-3; TCRdb picks TRBD2, but there is no DNA to check that call. The CDR3 sequence is 15 residues long.

The rearrangement joins TRBV7-9 to TRBJ2-7; TCRdb's D call of TRBD1 is untestable without DNA. In germline, CDR1 is SEHNR, CDR2 FQNEAQ (reference sequence). There are 15 residues in the CDR3. The CDR3 loop is CASSPGWDSAYEQYF.

The chain couples TRBV20-1 to TRBJ2-7; absent DNA, TCRdb's TRBD2 call cannot be checked. The CDR3 spans 15 residues. Germline values: CDR1 DFQATT, CDR2 SNEGSKA (reference sequence). The CDR3 region is CSARDGWRGGLEQYF.

This chain joins TRBV4-3 and TRBJ2-1; there is no DNA to check the TCRdb D call of TRBD2. This CDR3 contains 17 residues. Germline CDR1 and CDR2: LGHNA and YSLEER. CDR3 sequence reads: CASSQESGLDSYNEQFF.

The chain carries TRBV5-4 and TRBJ2-1; no DNA is available, so the TRBD2 call from TCRdb remains unchecked. The germline gives CDR1 SGHNT, CDR2 YYREEE (reference sequence). CDR3 size: 15 residues. CDR3 sequence: CASSFDLAGDNEQFF.

V usage is TRBV21-1 and J usage is TRBJ1-1; TCRdb's assignment of TRBD1 cannot be checked, as there is no DNA. TRBV21-1 is annotated as a pseudogene. This CDR3 is built from 16 residues. This chain's CDR3 is CASSRRDRVYVTEAFF.

This chain uses TRBV28 with TRBJ2-7; no DNA is available, so the TRBD1 call from TCRdb remains unchecked. Germline V gene sequence: CDR1 MDHEN, CDR2 SYDVKM. The CDR3 sequence is 15 residues long. This CDR3 reads CAISGTEVTAYEQYF. The full variable domain, its missing parts supplied by reference TRBV28 and TRBJ2-7, is DVKVTQSSRYLVKRTGEKVFLECVQDMDHENMFWYRQDPGLGLRLIYFSYDVKMKEKGDIPEGYSVSREKKERFSLILESASTNQTSMYLCAISGTEVTAYEQYFGPGTRLTVT.

The CDR3 sequence is CASSYSKWGDSNQPQNF. V and J are TRBV6-2 or TRBV6-3 and TRBJ1-5; TCRdb's D call, TRBD1, is unchecked because there is no DNA. The CDR3 runs 17 residues. CDR1 is MNHEY and CDR2 is SVGEGT in the germline V gene.

The chain carries TRBV27 and TRBJ2-7; the TRBD1 assignment by TCRdb is unverifiable without DNA. This CDR3 comprises 17 residues. From germline, CDR1 is MNHEY and CDR2 SMNVEV (reference sequence). CDR3: CASSLAGGEESSYEQYF.